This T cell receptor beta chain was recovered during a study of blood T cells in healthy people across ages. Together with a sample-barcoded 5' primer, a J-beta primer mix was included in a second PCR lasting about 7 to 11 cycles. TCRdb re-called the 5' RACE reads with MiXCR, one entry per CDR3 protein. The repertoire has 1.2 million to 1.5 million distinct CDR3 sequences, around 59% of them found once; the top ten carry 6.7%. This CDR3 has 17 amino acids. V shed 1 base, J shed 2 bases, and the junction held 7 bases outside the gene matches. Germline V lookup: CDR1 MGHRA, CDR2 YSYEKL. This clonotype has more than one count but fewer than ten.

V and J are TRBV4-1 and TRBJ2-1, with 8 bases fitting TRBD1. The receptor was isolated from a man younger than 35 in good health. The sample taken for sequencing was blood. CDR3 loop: CASSQGVGQGPYNEQFF. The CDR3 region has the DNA TGCGCCAGCAGCCAAGGAGTCGGACAGGGACCCTACAATGAGCAGTTCTTC.